These T cell receptor beta chains were read from a single sample in a study of T cells expressing NK-cell markers. With the 5' RACE reads reprocessed, TCRdb shows one record per CDR3 protein and no DNA. This sample's table reports roughly 180,000 distinct CDR3 sequences. The specimen was blood T cells: a sorted CD56 or NKG2C T cell subset, CD4+ or CD8+ T cells, or bulk PBMC T cells (not recorded which). Every receptor here comes from a man aged 18-70 years in good health. CDR3s include the opening cysteine and the closing phenylalanine or tryptophan.

TRBJ2-1 | TRBV11-1 | CASSLKGGRYNEQFF
TRBJ2-3 | TRBV29-1 | CSVVSGTNTQYF
TRBJ2-2 | TRBV12-3/TRBV12-4 | CASSRHLTGELFF
TRBJ2-7 | TRBV25-1 | CASSERGEQYF
TRBJ1-3 | TRBV9 | CASSPEGGVGSGNTIYF
TRBJ2-1 | TRBV12-3/TRBV12-4 | CAGTTGPYNEQFF
TRBJ2-1 | TRBV5-1 | CASSSTTGTGPNNEQFF
TRBJ2-2 | TRBV29-1 | CSVETGSLNTGELFF
TRBJ2-3 | TRBV12-3/TRBV12-4 | CASSISDRGLTDTQYF
TRBJ2-1 | TRBV20-1 | CSASPGLVRYNEQFF
TRBJ2-7 | TRBV7-9 | CASSGGMVRAYEQYF
TRBJ2-2 | TRBV24-1 | CATAATGSLGELFF
TRBJ2-7 | TRBV2 | CATQRGQDTAYEQYF
TRBJ2-5 | TRBV11-1 | CASSLGTGPGETQYF
TRBJ2-1 | TRBV29-1 | CSVESLRDEQFF
TRBJ2-4 | TRBV7-9 | CASSWPQNIQYF
TRBJ1-4 | TRBV5-1 | CASSPRQGGGNEKLFF
TRBJ2-5 | TRBV15 | CATSREMVRDRRQETQYF
TRBJ2-3 | TRBV7-3 | CASSSLGQGADTQYF
TRBJ1-2 | TRBV9 | CASSVGGNNYGYTF
TRBJ1-5 | TRBV3-1 | CASSQDFRFGNQPQHF
TRBJ2-1 | TRBV5-6 | CASSPSLAGAEQFF
TRBJ2-1 | TRBV4-1 | CASSQDQSAGSEQFF
TRBJ2-2 | TRBV10-3 | CAISVITNTGELFF
TRBJ2-3 | TRBV20-1 | CSARVGQTLPGDTQYF
TRBJ2-5 | TRBV2 | CASSEGRGGPQETQYF
TRBJ1-6 | TRBV6-5 | CASSYGQAGGNSPLHF
TRBJ1-6 | TRBV28 | CASNNRRHNNSPLHF
TRBJ2-7 | TRBV19 | CASSVGLEEQYF
TRBJ2-7 | TRBV11-2 | CASSPAGTSGGHSYEQYF
TRBJ1-2 | TRBV9 | CASSVEVTGMSYGYTF
TRBJ2-5 | TRBV20-1 | CSAREVVRQETQYF
TRBJ2-7 | TRBV14 | CASSQDSGNTYEQYF
TRBJ1-1 | TRBV6-1 | CASSEEHRMNTEAFF
TRBJ2-3 | TRBV29-1 | CSVTGTANTDTQYF
TRBJ2-6 | TRBV5-6 | CASSSGGTGANVLTF
TRBJ2-7 | TRBV2 | CASKLRQGSPYEQYF
TRBJ1-3 | TRBV6-1 | CASSPRDSSGNTIYF
TRBJ2-3 | TRBV6-5 | CASSYSFRSGGGTDTQYF
TRBJ1-2 | TRBV27 | CASSIRWGYGYTF
TRBJ2-3 | TRBV7-9 | CASSLAGGLYDTQYF
TRBJ2-3 | TRBV6-4 | CASSEGAGDTDTQYF
TRBJ1-6 | TRBV2 | CASSDLDLRDYNSPLHF
TRBJ1-2 | TRBV2 | CASTSRGSDGYTF
TRBJ2-6 | TRBV15 | CATSEGSGANVLTF
TRBJ2-5 | TRBV6-5 | CASSYLGGERETQYF
TRBJ1-5 | TRBV10-3 | CATRQGQGNQPQHF
TRBJ1-4 | TRBV7-9 | CATKGGSNEKLFF
TRBJ2-5 | TRBV11-2 | CASSRGLAGQETQYF
TRBJ1-4 | TRBV7-9 | CASSLGDRAVELFF
TRBJ2-7 | TRBV20-1 | CSARDRRTYEQYF
TRBJ2-3 | TRBV27 | CASTELGMTDTQYF
TRBJ2-2 | TRBV7-2 | CASSVTGVTGELFF
TRBJ2-5 | TRBV14 | CASSPGTSQETQYF
TRBJ2-7 | TRBV24-1 | CATSDGNFPYEQYF
TRBJ1-2 | TRBV7-8 | CASSYGGGGANYGYTF
TRBJ2-7 | TRBV11-3 | CASSSTGSHEQYF
TRBJ2-3 | TRBV20-1 | CSAHPSDTQYF
TRBJ1-2 | TRBV6-1 | CASSPLPGGTFGYTF